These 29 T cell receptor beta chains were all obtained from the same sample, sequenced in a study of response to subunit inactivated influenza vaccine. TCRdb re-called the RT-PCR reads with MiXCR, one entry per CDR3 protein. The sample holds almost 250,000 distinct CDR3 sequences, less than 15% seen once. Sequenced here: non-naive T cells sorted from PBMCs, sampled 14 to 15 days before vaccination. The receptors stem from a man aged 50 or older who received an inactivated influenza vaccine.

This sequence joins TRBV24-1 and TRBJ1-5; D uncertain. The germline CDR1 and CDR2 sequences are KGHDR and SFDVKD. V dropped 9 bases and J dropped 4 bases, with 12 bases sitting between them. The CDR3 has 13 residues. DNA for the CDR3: TGTGCCACCGGACCCGCGGGGAATCAGCCCCAGCATTTT. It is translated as CATGPAGNQPQHF.

CDR3 amino acids: CASSLPSGGGRETQYF. CDR3 in DNA: TGTGCCAGCAGCTTACCTAGTGGGGGCGGACGAGAGACCCAGTACTTC. The J gene is TRBJ2-5, the V gene TRBV7-6; D is perhaps TRBD1 (6 bases). Germline-derived CDR1 and CDR2 are SGHVS and FNYEAQ. This CDR3 region has 16 residues. Trimming removed 2 bases from V and 4 bases from J, with 17 bases in between.

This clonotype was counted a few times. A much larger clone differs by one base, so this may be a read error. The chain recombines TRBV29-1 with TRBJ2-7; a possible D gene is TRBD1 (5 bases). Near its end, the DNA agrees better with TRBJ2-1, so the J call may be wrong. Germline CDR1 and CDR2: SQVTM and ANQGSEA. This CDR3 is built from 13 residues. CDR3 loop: CSVEAGNSYEQFF. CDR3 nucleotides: TGCAGCGTTGAAGCAGGGAACAGCTACGAGCAGTTCTTC.

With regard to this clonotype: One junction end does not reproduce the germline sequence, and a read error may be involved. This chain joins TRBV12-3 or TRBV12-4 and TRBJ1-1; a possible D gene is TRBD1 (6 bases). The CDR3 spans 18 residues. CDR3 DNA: TGTGCCTGCAGTTTAGTGGAAATATGGACAGACTCGAACACTGAAGCTTTCTTT. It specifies CACSLVEIWTDSNTEAFF.

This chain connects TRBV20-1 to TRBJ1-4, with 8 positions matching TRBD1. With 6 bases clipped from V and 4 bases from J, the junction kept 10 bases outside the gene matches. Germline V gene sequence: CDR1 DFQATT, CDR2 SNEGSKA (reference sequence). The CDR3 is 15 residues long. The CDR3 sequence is CSASYRTGINEKLFF. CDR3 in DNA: TGCAGTGCAAGTTATCGGACAGGGATTAATGAAAAACTGTTTTTT.

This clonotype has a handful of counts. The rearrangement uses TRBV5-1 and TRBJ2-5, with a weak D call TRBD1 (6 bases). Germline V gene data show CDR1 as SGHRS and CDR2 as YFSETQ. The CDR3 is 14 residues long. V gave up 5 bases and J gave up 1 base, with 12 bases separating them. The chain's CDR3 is CASRLQGIQETQYF. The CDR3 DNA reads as TGCGCCAGCAGACTCCAGGGGATCCAAGAGACCCAGTACTTC.

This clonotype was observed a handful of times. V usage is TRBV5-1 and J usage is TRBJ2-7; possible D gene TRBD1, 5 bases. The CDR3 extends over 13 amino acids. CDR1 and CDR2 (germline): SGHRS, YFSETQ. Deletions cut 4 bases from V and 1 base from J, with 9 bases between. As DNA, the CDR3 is TGCGCCAGCAGCCAGGACAATTCCTACGAGCAGTACTTC. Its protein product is CASSQDNSYEQYF.

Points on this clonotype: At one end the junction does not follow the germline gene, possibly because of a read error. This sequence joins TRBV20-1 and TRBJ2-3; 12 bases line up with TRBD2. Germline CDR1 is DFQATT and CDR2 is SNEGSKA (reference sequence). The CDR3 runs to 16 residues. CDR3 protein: CCARGLAGQGTDTQYF. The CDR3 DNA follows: TGCTGTGCCCGTGGACTAGCGGGACAGGGCACAGATACGCAGTATTTT.

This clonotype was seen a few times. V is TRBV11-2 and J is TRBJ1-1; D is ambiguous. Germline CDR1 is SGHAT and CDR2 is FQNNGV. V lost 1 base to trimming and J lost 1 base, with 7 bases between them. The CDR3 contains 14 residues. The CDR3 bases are TGTGCCAGCAGCTTAGGCAGCCCGAACACTGAAGCTTTCTTT. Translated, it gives CASSLGSPNTEAFF. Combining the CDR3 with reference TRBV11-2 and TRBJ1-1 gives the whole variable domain EAGVAQSPRYKIIEKRQSVAFWCNPISGHATLYWYQQILGQGPKLLIQFQNNGVVDDSQLPKDRFSAERLKGVDSTLKIQPAKLEDSAVYLCASSLGSPNTEAFFGQGTRLTVV.

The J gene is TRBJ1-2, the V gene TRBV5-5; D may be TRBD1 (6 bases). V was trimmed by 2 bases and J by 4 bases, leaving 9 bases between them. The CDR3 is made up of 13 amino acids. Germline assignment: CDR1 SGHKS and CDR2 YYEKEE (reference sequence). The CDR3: CASSFTGPYGYTF. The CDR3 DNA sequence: TGTGCCAGCAGCTTCACAGGGCCCTATGGCTACACCTTC.

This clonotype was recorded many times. CDR3 sequence reads: CASSLSFQGIGETQYF. For the CDR3, the DNA is TGTGCCAGCAGCTTAAGCTTTCAGGGGATAGGGGAGACCCAGTACTTC. The V gene is TRBV11-2, the J gene TRBJ2-5, with a tentative D call TRBD1 (6 bases). Trimming removed 2 bases from V and 5 bases from J, with 18 bases in between. Germline CDR1 is SGHAT and CDR2 is FQNNGV. The CDR3 length is 16 residues.

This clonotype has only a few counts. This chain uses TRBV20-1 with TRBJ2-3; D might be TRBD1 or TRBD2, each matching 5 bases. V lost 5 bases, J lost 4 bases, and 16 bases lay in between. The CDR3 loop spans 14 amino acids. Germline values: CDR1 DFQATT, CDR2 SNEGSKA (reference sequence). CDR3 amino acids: CSAESGEGADTQYF. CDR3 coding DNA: TGCAGTGCTGAGAGCGGAGAAGGGGCAGATACGCAGTATTTT.

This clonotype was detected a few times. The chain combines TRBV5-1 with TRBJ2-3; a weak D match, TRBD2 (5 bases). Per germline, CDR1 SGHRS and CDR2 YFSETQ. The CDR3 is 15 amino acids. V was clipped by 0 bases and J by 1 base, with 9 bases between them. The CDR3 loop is CASSLDGLRTDTQYF. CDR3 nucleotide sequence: TGCGCCAGCAGCTTGGACGGACTCCGCACAGATACGCAGTATTTT.

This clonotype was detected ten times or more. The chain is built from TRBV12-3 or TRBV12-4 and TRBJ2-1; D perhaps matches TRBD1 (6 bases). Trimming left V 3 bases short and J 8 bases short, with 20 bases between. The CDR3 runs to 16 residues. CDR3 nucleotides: TGTGCCAGCAGTTTCGTTTTCGGAGGCAGGGGTTATGAGCAGTTCTTC. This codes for CASSFVFGGRGYEQFF.

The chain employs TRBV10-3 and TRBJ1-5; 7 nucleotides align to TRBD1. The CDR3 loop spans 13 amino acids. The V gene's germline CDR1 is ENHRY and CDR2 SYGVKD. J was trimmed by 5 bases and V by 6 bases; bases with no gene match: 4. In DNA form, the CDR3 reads TGTGCCATCAGATCCCAGGGGGATCAGCCCCAGCATTTT. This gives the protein CAIRSQGDQPQHF.

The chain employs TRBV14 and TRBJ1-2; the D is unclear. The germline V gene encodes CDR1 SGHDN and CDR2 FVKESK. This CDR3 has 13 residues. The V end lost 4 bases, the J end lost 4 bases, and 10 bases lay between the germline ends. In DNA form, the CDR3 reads TGTGCCAGCAGCCCGGAAGTTTTCTATGGCTACACCTTC. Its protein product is CASSPEVFYGYTF.

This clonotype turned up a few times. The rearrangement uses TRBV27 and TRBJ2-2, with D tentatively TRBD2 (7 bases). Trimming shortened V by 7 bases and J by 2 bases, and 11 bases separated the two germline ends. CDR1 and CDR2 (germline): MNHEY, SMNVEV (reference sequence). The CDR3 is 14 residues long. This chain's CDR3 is CASKGGTNTGELFF. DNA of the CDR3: TGTGCCAGCAAGGGAGGGACAAACACCGGGGAGCTGTTTTTT.

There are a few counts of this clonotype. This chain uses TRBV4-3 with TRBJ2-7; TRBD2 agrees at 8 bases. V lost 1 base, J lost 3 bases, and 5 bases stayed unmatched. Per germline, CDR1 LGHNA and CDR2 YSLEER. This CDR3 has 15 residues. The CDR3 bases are TGCGCCAGCAGCCAAGTTGTAGCGGGGATCTACGAGCAGTACTTC. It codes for CASSQVVAGIYEQYF.

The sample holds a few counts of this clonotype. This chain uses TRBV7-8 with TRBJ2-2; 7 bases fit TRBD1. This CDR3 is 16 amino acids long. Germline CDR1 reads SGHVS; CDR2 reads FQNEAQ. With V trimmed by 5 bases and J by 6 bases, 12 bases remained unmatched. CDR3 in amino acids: CASSLGDSYLPGELFF. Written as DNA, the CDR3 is TGTGCCAGCAGCCTAGGGGACAGCTATTTACCCGGGGAGCTGTTTTTT.

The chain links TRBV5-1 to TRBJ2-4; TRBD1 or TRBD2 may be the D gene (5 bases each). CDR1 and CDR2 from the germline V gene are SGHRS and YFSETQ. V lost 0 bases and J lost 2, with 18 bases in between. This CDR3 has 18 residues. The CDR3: CASSLGGFGSESKNIQYF. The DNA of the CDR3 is TGCGCCAGCAGCTTGGGGGGGTTCGGCAGCGAGTCCAAAAACATTCAGTACTTC.

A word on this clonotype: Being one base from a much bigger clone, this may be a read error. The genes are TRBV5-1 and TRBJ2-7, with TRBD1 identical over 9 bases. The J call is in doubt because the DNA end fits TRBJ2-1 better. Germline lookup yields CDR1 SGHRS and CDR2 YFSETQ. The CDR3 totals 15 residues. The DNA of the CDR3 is TGCGCCAGCAGCACTGGGACAGGGCCGACCTACGAGCAGTTCTTC. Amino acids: CASSTGTGPTYEQFF.

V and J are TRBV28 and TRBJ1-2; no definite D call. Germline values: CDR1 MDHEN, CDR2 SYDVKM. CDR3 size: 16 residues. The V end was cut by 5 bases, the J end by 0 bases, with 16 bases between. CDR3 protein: CASSLPTPSTNYGYTF. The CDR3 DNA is TGTGCCAGCAGTCTTCCAACTCCTTCCACTAACTATGGCTACACCTTC.

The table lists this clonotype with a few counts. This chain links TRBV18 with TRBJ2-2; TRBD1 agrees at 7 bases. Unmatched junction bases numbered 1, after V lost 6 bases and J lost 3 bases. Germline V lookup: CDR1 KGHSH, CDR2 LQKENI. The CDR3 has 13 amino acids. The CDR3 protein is CASSTGYTGELFF. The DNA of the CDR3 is TGTGCCAGCTCGACAGGGTACACCGGGGAGCTGTTTTTT.

CDR3 nucleotides: TGTGCCAGCAGTCCATCAGGGACTAGCGGGAGGTCGAGGGAGACCCAGTACTTC. Translated: CASSPSGTSGRSRETQYF. This sequence joins TRBV27 and TRBJ2-5, with 15 bases fitting TRBD2. The CDR3 is 18 residues long. Germline V gene sequence: CDR1 MNHEY, CDR2 SMNVEV (reference sequence). After removal of 5 bases from V and 5 bases from J, the junction contained 12 bases not matched to a gene.

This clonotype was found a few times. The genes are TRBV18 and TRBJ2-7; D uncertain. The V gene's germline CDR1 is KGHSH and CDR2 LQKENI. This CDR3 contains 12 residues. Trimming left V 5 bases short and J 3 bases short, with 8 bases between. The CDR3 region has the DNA TGTGCCAGCTCATCGGACGGCTACGAGCAGTACTTC. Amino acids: CASSSDGYEQYF.

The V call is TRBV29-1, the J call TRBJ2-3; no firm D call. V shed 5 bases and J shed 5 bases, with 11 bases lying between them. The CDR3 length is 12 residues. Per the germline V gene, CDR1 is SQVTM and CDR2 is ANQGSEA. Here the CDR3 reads CSVSGFGDTQYF. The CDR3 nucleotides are TGCAGCGTTTCTGGGTTCGGAGATACGCAGTATTTT.

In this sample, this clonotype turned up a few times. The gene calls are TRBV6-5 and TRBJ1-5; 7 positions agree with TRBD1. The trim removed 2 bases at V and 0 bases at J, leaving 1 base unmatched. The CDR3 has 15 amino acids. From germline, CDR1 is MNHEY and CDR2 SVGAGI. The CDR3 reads CASSYRGHSNQPQHF. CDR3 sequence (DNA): TGTGCCAGCAGTTACAGGGGGCATAGCAATCAGCCCCAGCATTTT.

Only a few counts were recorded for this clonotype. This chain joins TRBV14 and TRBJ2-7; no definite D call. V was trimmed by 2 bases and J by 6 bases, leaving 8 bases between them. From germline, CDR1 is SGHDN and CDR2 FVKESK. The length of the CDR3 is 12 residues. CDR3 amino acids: CASSQINLEQYF. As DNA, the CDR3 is TGTGCCAGCAGCCAAATTAATCTCGAGCAGTACTTC.

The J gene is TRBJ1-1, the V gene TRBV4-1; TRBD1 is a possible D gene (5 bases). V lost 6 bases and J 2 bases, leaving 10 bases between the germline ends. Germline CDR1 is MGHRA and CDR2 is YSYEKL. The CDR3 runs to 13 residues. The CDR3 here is CASRKGDNTEAFF. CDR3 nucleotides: TGCGCCAGCAGAAAAGGGGATAACACTGAAGCTTTCTTT.